The 21 T cell receptor beta chains given below trace back to one sample, sequenced in a study of metastatic and nonmetastatic thyroid tumors. TCRdb reprocessed the PCR reads using MiXCR. Among fewer than 6,500 clones listed, approximately 35% were seen once. Ahead of thyroid surgery, no patient had received treatment of any kind. The sample was tumor tissue. These receptors came from a female donor with papillary thyroid cancer or a benign thyroid nodule (not recorded which). Some clones in this sample may be carry-over from other donors' samples.

This clone was detected many times. This chain uses TRBV27 with TRBJ1-4; a weak D match, TRBD1 (5 bases). Trimming left V 3 bases short and J 11 bases short, with 13 bases between. Germline V gene lookup returns CDR1 MNHEY and CDR2 SMNVEV (reference sequence). The CDR3 covers 13 residues. The CDR3 spells CASSFRGAGKLFF. DNA for the CDR3: TGTGCCAGCAGTTTTAGGGGAGCGGGGAAACTGTTTTTT.

The rearrangement links TRBV29-1 to TRBJ2-2; D may be TRBD1 or TRBD2 (6 bases each). Trimming took off 8 bases at V and 6 bases at J, with 10 bases between the two ends. This CDR3 region has 11 residues. Germline V lookup: CDR1 SQVTM, CDR2 ANQGSEA. CDR3 sequence: CSFGGPGELFF. CDR3 nucleotides: TGCAGCTTCGGGGGCCCCGGGGAGCTGTTTTTT.

The J gene is TRBJ2-1, the V gene TRBV6-1; tentative D call: TRBD2 (6 bases). The germline V and J ends were trimmed by 6 bases and 0 bases, with 12 bases remaining between them. This CDR3 is 15 amino acids long. The germline V gene encodes CDR1 MNHNS and CDR2 SASEGT. CDR3: CASRSRGGSYNEQFF. The CDR3 DNA reads TGTGCCAGCAGATCGAGGGGAGGCTCCTACAATGAGCAGTTCTTC.

In this sample, this clone is medium-sized. The rearrangement links TRBV10-1 to TRBJ2-7; D could derive from TRBD1 or TRBD2 (7 bases each). Trimming stripped 4 bases from V and 4 bases from J, with 20 bases between. The CDR3 is 16 amino acids. Germline CDR1 is WNHNN and CDR2 is SYGVQD (reference sequence). CDR3 in DNA: TGCGCCAGCAGTGGACCCTCGGGCCAGGGGGGGTACGAGCAGTACTTC. Protein: CASSGPSGQGGYEQYF.

This clone was observed once. DNA of the CDR3: TGTGCCAGCAGCTTAGCAGGGGGGGCCCTCTCCTACGAGCAGTACTTC. It is translated as CASSLAGGALSYEQYF. The chain employs TRBV7-2 and TRBJ2-7; possibly TRBD2 for D (7 bases). Germline CDR1 SGHTA, CDR2 FQGNSA. CDR3 length: 16 residues. Trimming cost V 0 bases and J 0 bases, with 12 bases left between them.

This clone counts as medium-sized (0.01 to 0.1%). V gene TRBV28 combines with J gene TRBJ1-2; perhaps TRBD1 as D (5 bases). This CDR3 is built from 16 residues. The germline V gene has CDR1 MDHEN and CDR2 SYDVKM. The V gene lost 5 bases and the J gene lost 4 bases, with 20 bases spanning the gap. The CDR3 here is CASSLWSGTDPYGYTF. CDR3 nucleotides: TGTGCCAGCAGTCTTTGGTCCGGGACGGACCCCTATGGCTACACCTTC.

This clone is classed as medium-sized. The chain has TRBV11-2 and TRBJ1-2; 9 positions agree with TRBD1. J was trimmed by 2 bases and V by 5 bases; bases with no gene match: 3. CDR3 size: 14 residues. CDR1 and CDR2 from the germline V gene are SGHAT and FQNNGV. As DNA, the CDR3 is TGTGCCAGCAGCCTAGGGACAGGGAACTATGGCTACACCTTC. This translates into CASSLGTGNYGYTF.

This clone turned up a few times. The chain links TRBV27 to TRBJ2-7; 9 bases agree with TRBD2. Trimming took 6 bases from V and 3 from J; bases not matched to a gene: 3. In germline, CDR1 is MNHEY, CDR2 SMNVEV (reference sequence). This CDR3 spans 13 amino acids. DNA for the CDR3: TGTGCCAGCAGGCGGGAGGGTTACTACGAGCAGTACTTC. Translating it yields CASRREGYYEQYF.

This clone has ten or more counts. The chain is built from TRBV20-1 and TRBJ2-5; 7 bases agree with TRBD1. CDR1 and CDR2 from the germline V gene are DFQATT and SNEGSKA (reference sequence). Germline trimming cut 2 bases from V and 4 bases from J; bases unmatched to any gene: 10. The CDR3 runs 15 residues. CDR3 sequence reads: CSARTPTGFRETQYF. As DNA, the CDR3 is TGCAGTGCTAGAACCCCGACAGGGTTCCGAGAGACCCAGTACTTC.

This clone came up a few times. The gene calls are TRBV6-2 or TRBV6-3 and TRBJ2-2; TRBD2 agrees at 8 bases. V gave up 3 bases and J gave up 0 bases; unmatched junction bases: 6. The CDR3 totals 17 residues. The germline V gene has CDR1 MNHEY and CDR2 SVGEGT. In DNA form, the CDR3 reads TGTGCCAGCAGTTATAAGGTGGGACTAGCGAACACCGGGGAGCTGTTTTTT. It encodes CASSYKVGLANTGELFF.

This clone is classed as medium-sized (0.01 to 0.1%). This chain links TRBV10-3 with TRBJ2-7; D is unclear. This CDR3 is 15 amino acids long. Deletions cut 0 bases from V and 2 bases from J, with 11 bases between. From germline, CDR1 is ENHRY and CDR2 SYGVKD. The CDR3 protein is CAISESEIITYEQYF. In nucleotides, the CDR3 is TGTGCCATCAGTGAGTCCGAGATCATAACCTACGAGCAGTACTTC.

This clone came up many times. The chain couples TRBV3-1 to TRBJ1-4; unclear D gene. CDR1 and CDR2 from the germline V gene are LGHDT and YNNKEL (reference sequence). Trimming pared 1 base from V and 14 bases from J, leaving 14 bases between. The CDR3 length is 13 residues. In DNA, the CDR3 is TGTGCCAGCAGCCAAGTTCAGATGGGGTCTCTGTTTTTT. It yields the protein CASSQVQMGSLFF.

There are a few counts of this clone. V usage is TRBV28 and J usage is TRBJ2-2; no reliable D call. There are 14 residues in the CDR3. Trimming stripped 4 bases from V and 13 bases from J, with 19 bases between. From germline, CDR1 is MDHEN and CDR2 SYDVKM. The CDR3 is CASSWSAGRLGLFF. Here the CDR3 DNA reads TGTGCCAGCAGTTGGTCGGCTGGTCGACTGGGGCTGTTTTTT.

The chain combines TRBV20-1 with TRBJ1-2; D remains unclear. This CDR3 region has 12 residues. Trimming took off 3 bases at V and 8 bases at J, with 13 bases between the two ends. CDR1 is DFQATT and CDR2 is SNEGSKA in the germline V gene (reference sequence). The CDR3 loop is CSARPFEGGYTF. The CDR3 region has the DNA TGCAGTGCTAGGCCCTTCGAAGGGGGCTACACCTTC.

This clone was counted a few times. The CDR3 loop is CASSIQENYGYTF. In DNA form, the CDR3 reads TGTGCCAGTAGTATACAGGAAAACTATGGCTACACCTTC. This sequence joins TRBV19 and TRBJ1-2; no clear D gene. Trimming removed 2 bases at V and 2 bases at J, with 6 bases between. The germline CDR1 and CDR2 sequences are LNHDA and SQIVND (reference sequence). The CDR3 extends over 13 amino acids.

By sample share, this clone is medium-sized. V usage is TRBV27 and J usage is TRBJ1-3; 7 bases are shared with TRBD1. CDR3 size: 15 residues. Germline CDR1 is MNHEY and CDR2 is SMNVEV (reference sequence). The V segment lost 4 bases and the J segment 6 bases; nucleotides outside the gene matches: 9. CDR3 coding DNA: TGTGCCAGCAGTTCCGGGACAGATGAGTCAAACACCATATATTTT. It yields the protein CASSSGTDESNTIYF.

This clone was recorded only once. V and J are TRBV20-1 and TRBJ1-2; D is perhaps TRBD1 (5 bases). The V gene's germline CDR1 is DFQATT and CDR2 SNEGSKA (reference sequence). The ends were cut back, 5 bases at V and 7 bases at J, with 14 bases in the middle. The CDR3 is made up of 12 amino acids. The DNA for the CDR3 is TGCAGTGCTCCCGACAGTAGAACTGGCTACACCTTC. Protein: CSAPDSRTGYTF.

Only a few counts were recorded for this clone. This rearrangement joins TRBV27 to TRBJ1-4, with D hard to call. The CDR3 runs to 14 residues. Germline-derived CDR1 and CDR2 are MNHEY and SMNVEV (reference sequence). V was trimmed by 8 bases and J by 6 bases, leaving 16 bases between them. The CDR3, as DNA: TGTGCCAGCGGAACGTACCGAGGCTATGAAAAACTGTTTTTT. It specifies CASGTYRGYEKLFF.

This clone is deemed medium-sized. The V call is TRBV9, the J call TRBJ2-1, with 12 nucleotides matching TRBD2. CDR3 length equals 15 residues. J was trimmed by 3 bases and V by 3 bases; bases with no gene match: 1. Germline V lookup: CDR1 SGDLS, CDR2 YYNGEE. The CDR3 nucleotides read TGTGCCAGCAGCGCGGGACTAGCGGGCTACAATGAGCAGTTCTTC. It is translated as CASSAGLAGYNEQFF. The variable domain in full, completed from reference TRBV9 and TRBJ2-1, reads DSGVTQTPKHLITATGQRVTLRCSPRSGDLSVYWYQQSLDQGLQFLIQYYNGEERAKGNILERFSAQQFPDLHSELNLSSLELGDSALYFCASSAGLAGYNEQFFGPGTRLTVL.

The V gene is TRBV3-1, the J gene TRBJ1-2; 8 bases are a match to TRBD1. CDR1 is LGHDT and CDR2 is YNNKEL in the germline V gene (reference sequence). The CDR3 is 15 amino acids. V lost 9 bases to trimming and J lost 8 bases; unmatched junction nucleotides: 17. CDR3 protein: CASRIEGRGPEGYTF. The CDR3 nucleotides read TGTGCCAGTAGAATTGAGGGCAGGGGGCCGGAGGGCTACACCTTC.

The chain combines TRBV20-1 with TRBJ2-7, with 8 bases identical to TRBD1. The J segment lost 3 bases and the V segment lost 5 bases, leaving 9 bases of the junction unmatched. Germline CDR1 reads DFQATT; CDR2 reads SNEGSKA (reference sequence). The CDR3 runs 14 residues. The CDR3 region is CSAEIRDRSYEQYF. DNA of the CDR3: TGCAGTGCTGAAATCCGGGACAGGAGCTACGAGCAGTACTTC.